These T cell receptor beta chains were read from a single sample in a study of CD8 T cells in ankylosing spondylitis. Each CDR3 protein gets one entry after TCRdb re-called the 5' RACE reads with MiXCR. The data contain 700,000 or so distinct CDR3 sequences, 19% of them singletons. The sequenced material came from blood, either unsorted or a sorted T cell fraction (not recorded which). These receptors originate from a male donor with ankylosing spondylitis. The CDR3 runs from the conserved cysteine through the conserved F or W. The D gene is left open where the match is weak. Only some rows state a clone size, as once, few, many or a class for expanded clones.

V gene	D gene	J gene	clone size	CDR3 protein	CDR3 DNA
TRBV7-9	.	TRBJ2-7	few	CASSLEVAQQYF	TGTGCCAGCAGCTTAGAAGTGGCGCAACAGTACTTC
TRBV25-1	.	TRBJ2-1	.	CASRFVNEQFF	TGTGCCAGCAGATTTGTCAATGAGCAGTTCTTC
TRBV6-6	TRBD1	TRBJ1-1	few	CASKRQGNTEAFF	TGTGCCAGCAAAAGACAGGGAAACACTGAAGCTTTCTTT
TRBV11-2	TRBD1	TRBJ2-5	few	CASSLRTGWSETQYF	TGTGCCAGCAGCCTCCGGACAGGGTGGTCAGAGACCCAGTACTTC
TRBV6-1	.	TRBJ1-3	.	CASTPRAGTFSGNTIYF	TGTGCCAGCACCCCTCGGGCAGGGACCTTCTCTGGAAACACCATATATTTT
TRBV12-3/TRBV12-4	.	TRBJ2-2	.	CASSWFIPGGTDGELFF	TGTGCCAGCAGTTGGTTTATTCCTGGGGGGACCGACGGGGAGCTGTTTTTT
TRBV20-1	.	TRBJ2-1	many	CSARGSASYNEQFF	TGCAGTGCTAGAGGGTCCGCCTCCTACAATGAGCAGTTCTTC
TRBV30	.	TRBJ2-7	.	CAWSVPSGLLQYF	TGTGCCTGGAGTGTCCCCTCGGGACTCTTGCAGTACTTC
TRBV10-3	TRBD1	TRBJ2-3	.	CATTGQGADTQYF	TGTGCCACGACGGGACAGGGGGCGGATACGCAGTATTTT
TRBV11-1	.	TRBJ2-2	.	CASSLARMVAGELFF	TGTGCCAGCAGCTTAGCCCGGATGGTGGCCGGGGAGCTGTTTTTT
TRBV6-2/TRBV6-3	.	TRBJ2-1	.	CASNPGSIYNEQFF	TGTGCCAGCAACCCGGGGTCGATATACAATGAGCAGTTCTTC
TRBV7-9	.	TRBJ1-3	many	CASSREQGDTIYF	TGTGCCAGCAGTCGTGAACAGGGAGACACCATATATTTT
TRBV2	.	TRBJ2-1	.	CASEKENSYNEQFF	TGTGCCAGCGAGAAGGAGAATTCCTACAATGAGCAGTTCTTC
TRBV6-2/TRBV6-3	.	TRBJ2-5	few	CASMGNPMDVWEQETQYF	TGTGCCAGCATGGGGAACCCCATGGACGTATGGGAACAAGAGACCCAGTACTTC
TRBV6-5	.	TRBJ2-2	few	CASSSPLIGDTGELFF	TGTGCCAGCAGTTCCCCCCTCATTGGGGATACCGGGGAGCTGTTTTTT
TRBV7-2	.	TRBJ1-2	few	CASSLGTGRATGYTF	TGTGCCAGCAGCTTAGGTACAGGGCGGGCTACCGGCTACACCTTC
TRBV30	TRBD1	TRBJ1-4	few	CAWSVMGQGDEKLFF	TGTGCCTGGAGTGTAATGGGACAGGGGGACGAAAAACTGTTTTTT
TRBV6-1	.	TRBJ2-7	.	CASSDGLAYYEQYF	TGTGCCAGCAGTGATGGGCTAGCCTACTACGAGCAGTACTTC
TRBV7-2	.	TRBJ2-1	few	CASSDPATMKQFF	TGTGCCAGCAGCGACCCAGCTACAATGAAGCAGTTCTTC
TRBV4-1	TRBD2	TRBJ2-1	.	CASSQATGLAGKNEQFF	TGCGCCAGCAGCCAAGCAACGGGACTAGCGGGAAAAAATGAGCAGTTCTTC
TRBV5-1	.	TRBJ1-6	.	CASSLGAGYNSPLHF	TGCGCCAGCAGCTTGGGCGCGGGGTATAATTCACCCCTCCACTTT
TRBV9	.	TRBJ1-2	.	CASSAREGGRANYGYTF	TGTGCCAGCAGCGCGAGAGAGGGGGGGCGCGCTAACTATGGCTACACCTTC